These T cell receptor beta chains were read from a single sample in a study of T cell responses to AZD1222 COVID-19 vaccine. This table comes from immunoSEQ multiplex PCR, and its TCRdb copy is limited to in-frame clones, with some not included. The table includes around 190,000 clones, about 90% detected once. The source material was peripheral blood, sampled on day 0 of AZD1222 vaccination. The receptors originated from an adult in good health. CDR3s include the opening cysteine and the closing phenylalanine or tryptophan. A D gene is named only where the DNA matches it firmly. Size is stated for part of the rows, as once, few or many counts, or as a class when the clone is expanded.

cdr3_nt cdr3_aa j_call d_call v_call clone_size
TGCAGCGTTGGAGGGGGACTAGCGGGGAAATACAATGAGCAGTTCTTC CSVGGGLAGKYNEQFF TRBJ2-1 TRBD2 TRBV29-1 -
TGTGCCAGCAGCACAGCCGTCGACAGGGCCCGCGGGGAGACCCAGTACTTC CASSTAVDRARGETQYF TRBJ2-5 TRBD1 TRBV13 -
TGTGCCATCAGTGAAGGGGGGCCCACTGAAGCTTTCTTT CAISEGGPTEAFF TRBJ1-1 - TRBV10-3 -
TGTGCCAGCAGTTTTGTCCTTGGAGACTTGAATGAAAAACTGTTTTTT CASSFVLGDLNEKLFF TRBJ1-4 - TRBV28 -
TGTGCCAGCAGTTTTCCGGACAGGGGACTTTATAGCAATCAGCCCCAGCATTTT CASSFPDRGLYSNQPQHF TRBJ1-5 TRBD1 TRBV28 -
TGTGCCACCGCGGAGGTGGGACTGAGGGGGGCCAACGTCCTGACTTTC CATAEVGLRGANVLTF TRBJ2-6 - TRBV19 -
TGTGCCAGCAGCCAGAAGGGGACTAGCGGGGGGGCGGATACGCAGTATTTT CASSQKGTSGGADTQYF TRBJ2-3 TRBD2 TRBV4-2 -
TGTGCCAGCAGAACTTTGGGATGGAGTAGCACAGATACGCAGTATTTT CASRTLGWSSTDTQYF TRBJ2-3 - TRBV27 -
TGTGCCAGCAGCTCCACTCGACAGGGCGCAGATACGCAGTATTTT CASSSTRQGADTQYF TRBJ2-3 TRBD1 TRBV13 few
TGTGCCAGCAGTTCCAGGACAGGGGTGGGTGGCTACACCTTC CASSSRTGVGGYTF TRBJ1-2 TRBD1 TRBV27 -
TGTGCCAGTATAGGACAGGAGCTTATAGATACGCAGTATTTT CASIGQELIDTQYF TRBJ2-3 TRBD1 TRBV2 -
TGTGCCAGCAGCGGTCTTATTGGGCAGGGCGGGGAGCTGTTTTTT CASSGLIGQGGELFF TRBJ2-2 - TRBV5-5 -
TGTGCCAGCAGCCCCAGGCCGCTAAGTAGCAATCAGCCCCAGCATTTT CASSPRPLSSNQPQHF TRBJ1-5 - TRBV9 few
TGTGCCAGCAGCTTGACTAGCGGGAACTTTAGGGGCAATGAGCAGTTCTTC CASSLTSGNFRGNEQFF TRBJ2-1 TRBD2 TRBV7-6 once
TGTGCCATCCTGCTGTACGACAGGGTGGGGAAAGAGACCCAGTACTTC CAILLYDRVGKETQYF TRBJ2-5 TRBD1 TRBV2 -
TGCGCCAGCAGCTTTCAGGGGAACGAAGAGACCCAGTACTTC CASSFQGNEETQYF TRBJ2-5 - TRBV5-1 -
TGTGCCAGCAGCTTGGCCCCCCTCGCTACAGATACGCAGTATTTT CASSLAPLATDTQYF TRBJ2-3 - TRBV5-5 -
TGTGCCAGCAGCCCCGAGCAGGCGGGAGAAGGAGATACGCAGTATTTT CASSPEQAGEGDTQYF TRBJ2-3 TRBD2 TRBV9 -
TGTGCCAGTAGTATTACCGGGACAGGGAGTAATTCACCCCTCCACTTT CASSITGTGSNSPLHF TRBJ1-6 TRBD1 TRBV19 few
TGTGCCACCAGCAGAGATCCGCAGGGACATTTGGGGAGACCCTACGAGCAGTACTTC CATSRDPQGHLGRPYEQYF TRBJ2-7 - TRBV15 -
TGTGCCTGGAGTGTATCCGGGGTTTATGGGGGATATAATTCACCCCTCCACTTT CAWSVSGVYGGYNSPLHF TRBJ1-6 - TRBV30 once
TGTGCCAGCAAACAGTGGGGAGAGACCCAGTACTTC CASKQWGETQYF TRBJ2-5 - TRBV12-3/TRBV12-4 -
TGTGCCAGCAGCTTGGGCTCTGGGGCCAACGTCCTGACTTTC CASSLGSGANVLTF TRBJ2-6 - TRBV7-9 once
TGCGCCAGCAGCTTGGCCGACTTGAACACTGAAGCTTTCTTT CASSLADLNTEAFF TRBJ1-1 - TRBV5-1 -
TGCGCCAGCACCCTTTCAGATACGCAGTATTTT CASTLSDTQYF TRBJ2-3 - TRBV5-1 -
TGTGCCAGCAGCTTAGAGGGCACTGCGAACACTGAAGCTTTCTTT CASSLEGTANTEAFF TRBJ1-1 - TRBV11-2 -
TGTGCCAGCAGCGGGACGAGCCAAGAGACCCAGTACTTC CASSGTSQETQYF TRBJ2-5 - TRBV5-4 -
TGTGCCAGCAGCCACCCACAGGGAAGGAGGGAAAAACTGTTTTTT CASSHPQGRREKLFF TRBJ1-4 - TRBV3-1/TRBV3-2 -
TGTGCCAGACGACACCCGGTGGGCAGTACTCCTGGAAACACCATATATTTT CARRHPVGSTPGNTIYF TRBJ1-3 - TRBV19 -
TGTGCCAGCTCACTAGAGAGCTCCTACGAGCAGTACTTC CASSLESSYEQYF TRBJ2-7 - TRBV18 once
TGCGCCAGCAGCCGAGTACAGGGGGAGACTAATGAAAAACTGTTTTTT CASSRVQGETNEKLFF TRBJ1-4 TRBD1 TRBV4-1 -
TGTGCCAGCAGCTTGGATGTAGCGGGAGTTCTCGAGCAGTACTTC CASSLDVAGVLEQYF TRBJ2-7 TRBD2 TRBV5-6 -
TGTGCTAGTGGTAACCGACCGGGACAGGGTCACTACGAGCAGTACTTC CASGNRPGQGHYEQYF TRBJ2-7 TRBD1 TRBV12-5 -
TGTGCCAGCAGCTTAGCCGGACGCTATAACTATGGCTACACCTTC CASSLAGRYNYGYTF TRBJ1-2 - TRBV11-2 -
TGTGCCAGCAGGGACGCCTCCCTTAGTGAAAAATTGTTTTTT CASRDASLSEKLFF TRBJ1-4 - TRBV6-5 -
TGTGCCAGCAGCTTACCAGGGTTAAGACTGTTTTTT CASSLPGLRLFF TRBJ1-4 - TRBV7-9 -
TGTGCCAGCAGCCCCCGGAACTGGGTCCGACAGCCCCAGCATTTT CASSPRNWVRQPQHF TRBJ1-5 - TRBV28 -
TGCGCCAGCAGCCGAGAGGGACAGGCGGGCTACGAGCAGTACTTC CASSREGQAGYEQYF TRBJ2-7 TRBD1 TRBV5-1 -
TGTGCCAGCAGTTTGGGGACCAATCAGCCCCAGCATTTT CASSLGTNQPQHF TRBJ1-5 - TRBV28 -
TGTGCCAGCAGTCAGGACAGGGGGGGACTCATGAACACTGAAGCTTTCTTT CASSQDRGGLMNTEAFF TRBJ1-1 TRBD1 TRBV28 -
TGTGCCAGCGGGCTCCAGGGGGGGCTCCCCTACAATGAGCAGTTCTTC CASGLQGGLPYNEQFF TRBJ2-1 - TRBV5-4 -
TGTGCCAGCAGCTTCCGCTCGGAGGGGCAGTACTTC CASSFRSEGQYF TRBJ2-7 - TRBV7-2 many
TGTGCCAGCAGCCTAGAGGCTCGACCCGAGAGGCCGGACGGAGACACTGAAGCTTTCTTT CASSLEARPERPDGDTEAFF TRBJ1-1 - TRBV11-3 few
TGTGCCAGCAGTTTAGGACAGATGAACACTGAAGCTTTCTTT CASSLGQMNTEAFF TRBJ1-1 - TRBV28 -
TGTGCCAGCAAAGCCTGGTCCGCCACCTACGAGCAGTACTTC CASKAWSATYEQYF TRBJ2-7 - TRBV27 once
TGTGCCAGCAGCCCTACAGGGTTCACTGAAGCTTTCTTT CASSPTGFTEAFF TRBJ1-1 - TRBV7-9 -